This T cell receptor beta chain was found in a study of blood T cells in healthy people across ages. The germline CDR1 and CDR2 sequences are DFQATT and SNEGSKA (reference sequence). The CDR3 length is 18 residues. Trimming at V came to 8 bases and at J to 2 bases, leaving 20 bases not matched to a gene. A J-beta primer mix and a sample-barcoded 5' primer were used in a second PCR of roughly 6 to 12 cycles. Every sample produced at least 2.5 million CDR3-containing paired-end reads. TCRdb used MiXCR to reprocess the 5' RACE reads, holding one entry per CDR3 protein. The sample holds 550,000 to 750,000 distinct CDR3 sequences, 21% seen once.

The receptor comes from a man between 65 and 85 years old in good health. The chain uses TRBV20-1 and TRBJ2-3; TRBD2 matches at 9 bases. Sequences were obtained from blood. The CDR3 DNA follows: TGCAGTTCCGACCCCCCGACTAGCGGAAAGTCCCCCACAGATACGCAGTATTTT. This sequence encodes CSSDPPTSGKSPTDTQYF.